This TCR beta chain derives from a study of human thymus T cells. Clones were read by immunoSEQ multiplex PCR, and TCRdb kept only the in-frame ones, dropping some. The data show 100,000 to 150,000 clones, just under 95% seen once. This CDR3 comprises 14 residues. The ends lost 4 bases at V and 5 bases at J; junction bases unmatched: 8. Looked up from germline, CDR1 is SGHRS and CDR2 is YFSETQ. Resections from corrective heart surgery supplied the thymus tissue. The sequence derives from a boy less than two years old with a congenital heart defect but otherwise immunologically healthy. The sequenced material came from thymus tissue. The rearrangement links TRBV5-1 to TRBJ2-7, with 8 bases aligning to TRBD1. CDR3 DNA: TGCGCCAGCAGCCTCCGGACAGGGTCGGACGAGCAGTACTTC. This encodes CASSLRTGSDEQYF.